This TCR beta chain was sequenced during a study of spatial heterogeneity in lung cancer. About the study: Detection of beta-chain sequences consistently exceeded that of alpha-chain sequences.

J gave up 4 bases and V 6 bases, and 4 bases lay outside the gene matches. Germline CDR1 and CDR2: MDHEN and SYDVKM. The CDR3 totals 13 residues. This clonotype was recorded at least ten times. Time point indicated: sample taken at primary tumor resection. Whole RNA was taken from tumor, nontumor lung or frozen PBMC; it was then sequenced unsorted. All TCR cDNA molecules were individually tagged with a unique molecular identifier. MiXCR, run by TCRdb on the 5' RACE reads, gives a single entry per CDR3 protein. The sample lists about 7,700 distinct CDR3 sequences; about 16% were seen once. Sequenced here: normal lung tissue next to the tumor, sampled at surgery. The V call is TRBV28, the J call TRBJ1-2; 8 bases align to TRBD1. The sequence was collected from a male donor with early-stage non-small cell lung cancer. This CDR3 is CASSRGQGYGYTF. The CDR3 DNA is TGTGCCAGCAGCAGAGGACAGGGCTATGGCTACACCTTC.